This entry concerns a single TCR beta chain. Its specificity is unknown. Time point reported: cycle 4 day 1 (C4D1), after less than seven weeks of nivolumab. Relapse was seen in all patients after autologous stem cell transplantation, and brentuximab vedotin exposure was variable. Magnetic depletion of non-target cells from thawed PBMCs yielded purified CD8+ T cells. Sequenced by immunoSEQ multiplex PCR; TCRdb stores in-frame clones only, minus some. The sample gives some 18,000 clones, about 87% of which show up once; 4% to 5.5% is in the top ten. These data are taken from a study of PD-1 blockade in classical Hodgkin lymphoma. The junction had 5 bases not matched to a gene; V was cut back by 1 base and J by 3 bases. The CDR3 loop spans 17 amino acids. CDR1 SGHVS and CDR2 FNYEAQ come from the germline V gene. Whole-study findings and limits: The drivers behind the repertoire differences, possibly disease activity or prior therapy, remain undefined. The baseline diversity of complete responders showed similarity to that of newly diagnosed patients. Whereas CD4+ TCR diversity had risen significantly by C4D1, CD8+ TCR diversity had not. Exclusion was the outcome for patients who began nivolumab under 1 year after ASCT.

The starting material was CD8+ T cells from blood, obtained before the fourth cycle of nivolumab. The clonotype was recovered from a human donor with classical Hodgkin lymphoma. The chain joins TRBV7-6 to TRBJ2-7; 14 positions agree with TRBD2. CDR3 DNA: TGTGCCAGCAGCTTAGTTCCAGGACTAGCGGGAGGCTACGAGCAGTACTTC. Translating gives CASSLVPGLAGGYEQYF. The whole variable domain, remainder taken from reference TRBV7-6 and TRBJ2-7, is GAGVSQSPRYKVTKRGQDVALRCDPISGHVSLYWYRQALGQGPEFLTYFNYEAQQDKSGLPNDRFSAERPEGSISTLTIQRTEQRDSAMYRCASSLVPGLAGGYEQYFGPGTRLTVT.